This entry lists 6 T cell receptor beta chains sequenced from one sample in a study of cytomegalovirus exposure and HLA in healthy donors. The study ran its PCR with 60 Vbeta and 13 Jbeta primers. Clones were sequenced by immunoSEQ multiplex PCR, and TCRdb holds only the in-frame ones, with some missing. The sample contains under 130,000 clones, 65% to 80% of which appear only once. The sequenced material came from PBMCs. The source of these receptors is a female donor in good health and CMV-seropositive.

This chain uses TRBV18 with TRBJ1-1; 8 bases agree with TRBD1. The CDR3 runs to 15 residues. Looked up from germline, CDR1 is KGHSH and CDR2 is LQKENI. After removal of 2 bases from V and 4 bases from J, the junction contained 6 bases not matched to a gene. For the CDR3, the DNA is TGTGCCAGCTCACCAGACAGGGGATATAGCACTGAAGCTTTCTTT. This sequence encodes CASSPDRGYSTEAFF. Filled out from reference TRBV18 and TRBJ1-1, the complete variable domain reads NAGVMQNPRHLVRRRGQEARLRCSPMKGHSHVYWYRQLPEEGLKFMVYLQKENIIDESGMPKERFSAEFPKEGPSILRIQQVVRGDSAAYFCASSPDRGYSTEAFFGQGTRLTVV.

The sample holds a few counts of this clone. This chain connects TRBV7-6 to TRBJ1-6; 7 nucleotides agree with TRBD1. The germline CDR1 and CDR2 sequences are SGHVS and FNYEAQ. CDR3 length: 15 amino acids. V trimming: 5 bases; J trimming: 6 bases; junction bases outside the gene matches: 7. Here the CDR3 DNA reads TGTGCCAGCAGCCCAAGGGGGCAGGTTAATTCACCCCTCCACTTT. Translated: CASSPRGQVNSPLHF.

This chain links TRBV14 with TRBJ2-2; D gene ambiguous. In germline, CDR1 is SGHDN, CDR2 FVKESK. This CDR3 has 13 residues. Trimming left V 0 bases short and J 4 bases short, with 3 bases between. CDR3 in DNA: TGTGCCAGCAGCCAAGACAGCACCGGGGAGCTGTTTTTT. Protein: CASSQDSTGELFF. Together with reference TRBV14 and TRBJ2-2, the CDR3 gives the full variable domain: EAGVTQFPSHSVIEKGQTVTLRCDPISGHDNLYWYRRVMGKEIKFLLHFVKESKQDESGMPNNRFLAERTGGTYSTLKVQPAELEDSGVYFCASSQDSTGELFFGEGSRLTVL.

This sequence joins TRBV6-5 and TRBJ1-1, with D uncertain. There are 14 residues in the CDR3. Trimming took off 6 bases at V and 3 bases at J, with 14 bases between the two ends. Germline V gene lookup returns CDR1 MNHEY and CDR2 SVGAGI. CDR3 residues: CASSKNVGDTEAFF. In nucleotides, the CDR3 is TGTGCCAGCAGCAAAAACGTCGGGGACACTGAAGCTTTCTTT.

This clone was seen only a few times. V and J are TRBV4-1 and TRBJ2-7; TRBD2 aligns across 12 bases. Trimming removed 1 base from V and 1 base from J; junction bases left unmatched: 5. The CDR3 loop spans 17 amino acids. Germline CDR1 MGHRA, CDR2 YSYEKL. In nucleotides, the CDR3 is TGCGCCAGCAGCCAAGGTTATGGGACTAGCGGGTCCTACGAGCAGTACTTC. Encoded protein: CASSQGYGTSGSYEQYF.

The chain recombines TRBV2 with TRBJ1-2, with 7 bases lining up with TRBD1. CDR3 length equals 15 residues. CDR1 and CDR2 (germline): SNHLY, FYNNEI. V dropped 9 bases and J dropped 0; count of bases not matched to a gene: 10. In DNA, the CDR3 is TGTGCCAGAACCAACGCGGGACAGTCTAACTATGGCTACACCTTC. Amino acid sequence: CARTNAGQSNYGYTF.